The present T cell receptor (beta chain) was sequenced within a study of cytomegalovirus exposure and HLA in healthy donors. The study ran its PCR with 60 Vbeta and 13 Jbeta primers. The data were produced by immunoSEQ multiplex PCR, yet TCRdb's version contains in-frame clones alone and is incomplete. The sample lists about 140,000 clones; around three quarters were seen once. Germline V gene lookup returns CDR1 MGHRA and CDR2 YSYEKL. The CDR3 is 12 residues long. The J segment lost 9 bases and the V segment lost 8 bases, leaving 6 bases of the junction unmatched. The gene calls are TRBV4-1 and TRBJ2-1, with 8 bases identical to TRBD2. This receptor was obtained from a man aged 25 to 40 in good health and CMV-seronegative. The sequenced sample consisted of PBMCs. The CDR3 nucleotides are TGCGCCAGCCGGGGGGGGAGATCTGAGCAGTTCTTC. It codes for CASRGGRSEQFF.